These T cell receptor beta chains were read from a single sample in a study of T cells expressing NK-cell markers. TCRdb re-called the 5' RACE reads, yielding one record per CDR3 amino acid sequence without DNA. The table gives about 260,000 distinct CDR3 sequences; the top ten clones make up about 0.39% of it. Sequenced: blood T cells: a sorted CD56 or NKG2C T cell subset, CD4+ or CD8+ T cells, or bulk PBMC T cells (not recorded which). These receptors all come from a young man in good health. Each CDR3 is given with its conserved first and last residue. Fields, in order: J gene, V gene, CDR3 protein.

J: TRBJ2-3
V: TRBV29-1
CDR3: CSVVQGPKDTQYF

J: TRBJ2-5
V: TRBV4-1
CDR3: CASSQHPVQGQETQYF

J: TRBJ1-5
V: TRBV25-1
CDR3: CASSPQGAVDQPQHF

J: TRBJ2-7
V: TRBV2
CDR3: CASREAAHEQYF

J: TRBJ1-1
V: TRBV10-3
CDR3: CAISGGSGSEDFF

J: TRBJ1-2
V: TRBV20-1
CDR3: CSARGQRSGVYTF

J: TRBJ1-2
V: TRBV6-1
CDR3: CASRWTGTNYGYTF

J: TRBJ2-6
V: TRBV29-1
CDR3: CSVSSGANVLTF

J: TRBJ2-3
V: TRBV10-3
CDR3: CAIRGAQTPDTQYF

J: TRBJ2-6
V: TRBV6-5
CDR3: CASSYHRGLGANVLTF

J: TRBJ2-1
V: TRBV24-1
CDR3: CATSDRSGGGISYNEQFF

J: TRBJ1-2
V: TRBV29-1
CDR3: CSVVGQTGSYTF

J: TRBJ2-2
V: TRBV28
CDR3: CASSLLTSGRVIGELFF

J: TRBJ2-1
V: TRBV20-1
CDR3: CSASRLAGRNYNEQFF

J: TRBJ2-3
V: TRBV24-1
CDR3: CATSDPYSGRAPDTQYF

J: TRBJ1-3
V: TRBV7-8
CDR3: CASSFDRNTIYF

J: TRBJ2-4
V: TRBV12-3/TRBV12-4
CDR3: CASSPGTGSWAKNIQYF

J: TRBJ2-1
V: TRBV7-2
CDR3: CASRAGGVNYNEQFF

J: TRBJ1-2
V: TRBV28
CDR3: CASSNRAYYGYTF

J: TRBJ2-5
V: TRBV5-4
CDR3: CASSWGGVGVGETQYF

J: TRBJ2-5
V: TRBV28
CDR3: CASSHGGQETQYF

J: TRBJ2-7
V: TRBV12-3/TRBV12-4
CDR3: CASSFDNRLEQYF

J: TRBJ2-1
V: TRBV6-1
CDR3: CASSWTYNEQFF